The 9 T cell receptor beta chains listed next were all sequenced from one sample in a study of T cell responses to AZD1222 COVID-19 vaccine. The method was immunoSEQ multiplex PCR; TCRdb's version includes in-frame clones alone and lacks a portion of them. In the table there are about 150,000 clones, roughly 90% of which are singletons. Source: peripheral blood, taken on day 0 of MenACWY control vaccination. The source of these receptors is an adult in good health.

The chain employs TRBV30 and TRBJ2-7; no clear D gene. The V and J ends lost 0 bases and 1 base respectively, with 10 bases between them. The CDR3 is 14 residues long. Per the germline V gene, CDR1 is GTSNPN and CDR2 is SVGIG (reference sequence). CDR3 protein: CAWSVGSPSYEQYF. For the CDR3, the DNA is TGTGCCTGGAGTGTAGGCAGTCCTTCCTACGAGCAGTACTTC.

This sequence joins TRBV3-1 (or the pseudogene TRBV3-2) and TRBJ1-1, with TRBD1 as a possible D gene (5 bases). CDR1 and CDR2 (germline): LGHDT, YNNKEL (reference sequence). CDR3 length: 16 amino acids. V lost 1 base and J 8 bases, leaving 20 bases between the germline ends. The CDR3 loop reads CASSQVGSGPAQEAFF. The CDR3 DNA reads TGTGCCAGCAGCCAAGTGGGTTCAGGGCCGGCGCAAGAAGCTTTCTTT.

This chain connects TRBV30 to TRBJ2-3; D not certain. Looked up from germline, CDR1 is GTSNPN and CDR2 is SVGIG (reference sequence). The CDR3 has 11 residues. V was shortened by 4 bases and J by 9 bases, with 11 bases between the two germline ends. In DNA, the CDR3 is TGTGCCTGGACCCCGGGTCAGACGCAGTATTTT. It codes for CAWTPGQTQYF. The variable domain in full, completed from reference TRBV30 and TRBJ2-3, reads SQTIHQWPATLVQPVGSPLSLECTVEGTSNPNLYWYRQAAGRGLQLLFYSVGIGQISSEVPQNLSASRPQDRQFILSSKKLLLSDSGFYLCAWTPGQTQYFGPGTRLTVL.

The V and J genes are TRBV11-2 and TRBJ1-4, with a tentative D call TRBD1 (5 bases). Germline V gene lookup returns CDR1 SGHAT and CDR2 FQNNGV. Trimming pared 4 bases from V and 5 bases from J, leaving 14 bases between. The CDR3 length is 15 residues. CDR3: CASSSRDGVNEKLFF. CDR3 bases: TGTGCCAGCAGCTCCCGGGACGGAGTAAATGAAAAACTGTTTTTT.

The chain uses TRBV6-5 and TRBJ1-2, with D perhaps matching TRBD1 (5 bases). Germline V lookup: CDR1 MNHEY, CDR2 SVGAGI. V was cut by 8 bases and J by 8 bases, with 21 bases left in between. The CDR3 has 14 residues. The CDR3 sequence is CASASRGPKGGYTF. CDR3 nucleotide sequence: TGTGCCAGCGCAAGTAGGGGACCCAAAGGGGGCTACACCTTC.

The chain joins TRBV5-1 to TRBJ2-1, with 9 bases matching TRBD2. The V segment lost 3 bases and the J segment 5 bases; nucleotides outside the gene matches: 12. The CDR3 contains 17 residues. Per the germline V gene, CDR1 is SGHRS and CDR2 is YFSETQ. CDR3 sequence (DNA): TGCGCCAGCAGCTCCCGTTTACGAGCGGGGGGCCACAATGAGCAGTTCTTC. It encodes CASSSRLRAGGHNEQFF.

This clone was counted a single time. This chain joins TRBV6-7 and TRBJ2-3; D may be TRBD2 (7 bases). TRBV6-7 counts as an open reading frame of uncertain function. This CDR3 is built from 18 residues. V was clipped by 0 bases and J by 0 bases, with 16 bases between them. The CDR3 here is CASSYSTGGSTSTDTQYF. CDR3 nucleotide sequence: TGTGCCAGCAGTTACTCAACGGGGGGCTCCACTAGCACAGATACGCAGTATTTT.

The chain joins TRBV27 to TRBJ1-6; D possibly corresponds to TRBD1 (5 bases). V was cut by 2 bases and J by 8 bases, with 10 bases left in between. The germline V gene encodes CDR1 MNHEY and CDR2 SMNVEV (reference sequence). The CDR3 covers 14 residues. CDR3 in amino acids: CASSLQGRDSPLHF. CDR3 bases: TGTGCCAGCAGTTTACAGGGACGTGATTCACCCCTCCACTTT.

This chain uses TRBV10-2 with TRBJ2-1, with unresolved D. Germline CDR1 WSHSY, CDR2 SAAADI. Trimming removed 7 bases from V and 6 bases from J, with 7 bases in between. The CDR3 is 11 residues long. The CDR3 sequence is CASIGFNEQFF. Here the CDR3 DNA reads TGCGCCAGCATAGGGTTCAATGAGCAGTTCTTC.